Each of the 9 T cell receptor beta chains below was sequenced from the same sample in a study of T cell repertoires in ileal Crohn's disease. Time point here: neoterminal ileum biopsy at postoperative endoscopy, about 6 months after surgery. The protocol was immunoSEQ multiplex PCR, while the TCRdb copy is restricted to in-frame clones and leaves out a portion. The top ten clones hold 15% to 20% of a sample with 8,000 to 10,000 clones, roughly three quarters of them seen once. The sequenced sample consisted of ileal tissue. These receptors originate from an adult with Crohn's disease.

This clone is classed as large. Germline and junction disagree at one end, which may indicate a read error. The chain uses TRBV7-7 and TRBJ2-1; TRBD2 matches 11 bases. Germline-derived CDR1 and CDR2 are SSHAT and FNYEAQ (reference sequence). The CDR3 has 13 amino acids. Here the CDR3 DNA reads TGTGCTAGCAGCTTAGAGGGACTAGCGGAACTGTTCTTC. This translates into CASSLEGLAELFF.

The chain is built from TRBV18 and TRBJ2-7; maybe TRBD2 (5 bases). Trimming took 3 bases from V and 0 from J, leaving 12 bases between them. Germline-derived CDR1 and CDR2 are KGHSH and LQKENI. The length of the CDR3 is 15 residues. In DNA, the CDR3 is TGTGCCAGCTCACCGAATTATCGGGGCTCCTACGAGCAGTACTTC. The encoded protein is CASSPNYRGSYEQYF. Filled out from reference TRBV18 and TRBJ2-7, the complete variable domain reads NAGVMQNPRHLVRRRGQEARLRCSPMKGHSHVYWYRQLPEEGLKFMVYLQKENIIDESGMPKERFSAEFPKEGPSILRIQQVVRGDSAAYFCASSPNYRGSYEQYFGPGTRLTVT.

V and J are TRBV18 and TRBJ2-5; D is perhaps TRBD1 (6 bases). The J call could be wrong; TRBJ2-7 is a better fit for the DNA end. This CDR3 is 12 amino acids long. Germline CDR1 and CDR2: KGHSH and LQKENI. The CDR3 reads CASSPTGYEQYF. The CDR3 DNA is TGTGCCAGCTCACCAACAGGGTACGAGCAGTACTTC.

This chain links TRBV25-1 with TRBJ2-7; 10 nucleotides align to TRBD2. Germline assignment: CDR1 MGHDK and CDR2 SYGVNS. The CDR3 totals 14 residues. V gave up 5 bases and J gave up 5 bases; unmatched junction bases: 6. CDR3 sequence: CASSPSGRGDEQYF. CDR3 coding DNA: TGTGCCAGCAGTCCAAGCGGGAGGGGGGACGAGCAGTACTTC.

The chain recombines TRBV27 with TRBJ2-6; D unclear. The CDR3 runs to 14 residues. Looked up from germline, CDR1 is MNHEY and CDR2 is SMNVEV (reference sequence). Trimming removed 2 bases at V and 1 base at J, with 3 bases between. The chain's CDR3 is CASSLISGANVLTF. The DNA for the CDR3 is TGTGCCAGCAGTTTAATATCTGGGGCCAACGTCCTGACTTTC.

V is TRBV7-2 and J is TRBJ1-6; 8 bases align to TRBD1. V shed 5 bases, J shed 7 bases, and the junction held 7 bases outside the gene matches. The germline V gene has CDR1 SGHTA and CDR2 FQGNSA. CDR3 length equals 15 residues. CDR3 in amino acids: CASSTSGTGNSPLHF. In DNA form, the CDR3 reads TGTGCCAGCAGCACCTCCGGGACAGGAAATTCACCCCTCCACTTT.

The CDR3 here is CASSLGGSGANVLTF. DNA of the CDR3: TGTGCCAGCAGCTTGGGGGGGTCTGGGGCCAACGTCCTGACTTTC. The V gene is TRBV7-8, the J gene TRBJ2-6, with 7 bases lining up with TRBD2. V shed 3 bases, J shed 1 base, and the junction held 0 bases outside the gene matches. Per the germline V gene, CDR1 is SGHVS and CDR2 is FQNEAQ. This CDR3 has 15 residues.

V gene TRBV4-1 combines with J gene TRBJ2-2; 11 bases map to TRBD2. The germline V gene has CDR1 MGHRA and CDR2 YSYEKL. The CDR3 has 15 amino acids. V dropped 0 bases and J dropped 7; count of bases not matched to a gene: 1. The DNA of the CDR3 is TGCGCCAGCAGCCAAGACCTAGCGGGGGGCGGGGAGCTGTTTTTT. It is translated as CASSQDLAGGGELFF.

This chain links TRBV28 with TRBJ2-5, with TRBD1 matching 7 bases. The CDR3 totals 15 residues. CDR1 MDHEN and CDR2 SYDVKM come from the germline V gene. V dropped 3 bases and J dropped 2; count of bases not matched to a gene: 6. The chain's CDR3 is CASSFLFRGQETQYF. The DNA of the CDR3 is TGTGCCAGCAGTTTCCTCTTCAGGGGGCAAGAGACCCAGTACTTC.